The T cell receptor beta chain described here comes from a study of cytomegalovirus exposure and HLA in healthy donors. Overall study results and limits: Donors belonging to an Asian-associated ancestry cluster reportedly showed fewer N-insertions in productive TCRs than the roughly 670-donor mean, according to what a later analysis found. TCR beta V- and J-gene trimming, according to a later analysis, was linked to a missense DCLRE1C variant. Among TCR beta chains of equal frequency, HLA-associated ones were more clonally expanded in a later analysis.

PCR used 60 Vbeta primers and 13 Jbeta primers. Sequenced by immunoSEQ multiplex PCR; TCRdb stores in-frame clones only, minus some. The sample records over 35,000 clones, 50% being singletons. Details on this clone: Its matching antigen is unknown.

Looked up from germline, CDR1 is LGHNA and CDR2 is YNFKEQ. The CDR3 consists of 17 residues. V lost 4 bases and J lost 7; bases outside the gene matches: 12. Material: PBMCs. This chain uses TRBV4-2 with TRBJ2-1; 11 bases fit TRBD2. The TCR originated in a human donor in good health. As DNA, the CDR3 is TGTGCCAGCAGCCCCGTAGCGGGGGGGCCCTCGGGGAATGAGCAGTTCTTC. This codes for CASSPVAGGPSGNEQFF.